The 22 T cell receptor beta chains below all came from one sample that was sequenced in a study of early T cells in non-severe SARS-CoV-2 infection. One entry per CDR3 protein, called by TCRdb with MiXCR from the 5' RACE reads. The sample carries about 26,000 distinct CDR3 sequences, just over 4% recorded once. Source material: whole blood. These receptors all stem from an adult who was a healthcare worker with PCR-confirmed SARS-CoV-2 infection or an uninfected control (not recorded which).

This clonotype was seen many times. This sequence joins TRBV29-1 and TRBJ1-5; D ambiguous. The CDR3 totals 13 residues. The germline CDR1 and CDR2 sequences are SQVTM and ANQGSEA. V was clipped by 4 bases and J by 5 bases, with 12 bases between them. This chain's CDR3 is CSVARAVDQPQHF. DNA of the CDR3: TGCAGCGTTGCTAGGGCAGTTGATCAGCCCCAGCATTTT.

The gene calls are TRBV3-1 and TRBJ1-3; tentative D call: TRBD1 (5 bases). Germline loops: CDR1 LGHDT, CDR2 YNNKEL (reference sequence). The CDR3 is 15 amino acids. V was pared by 5 bases and J by 2 bases, with 13 bases between. DNA for the CDR3: TGTGCCAGCAGCTCAATCAGGGAAACTGGAAACACCATATATTTT. Protein product: CASSSIRETGNTIYF.

Many counts were recorded for this clonotype. This chain uses TRBV6-5 with TRBJ2-7; 7 nucleotides line up with TRBD1. This CDR3 is built from 15 residues. With V trimmed by 5 bases and J by 0 bases, 7 bases remained unmatched. CDR1 and CDR2 (germline): MNHEY, SVGAGI. Written as DNA, the CDR3 is TGTGCCAGCAGTCGTGGGACAGTGAGCTCCTACGAGCAGTACTTC. This codes for CASSRGTVSSYEQYF.

This clonotype has a handful of counts. V and J are TRBV15 and TRBJ1-1; D uncertain. CDR3 length: 14 amino acids. The V gene lost 0 bases and the J gene lost 1 base, with 6 bases spanning the gap. Germline CDR1 and CDR2: LNHNV and YYDKDF (reference sequence). The CDR3 coding sequence is TGTGCCACCAGCAGAGAGCGGGGGAACACTGAAGCTTTCTTT. This gives the protein CATSRERGNTEAFF.

This clonotype showed up many times. The V and J genes are TRBV4-1 and TRBJ1-1; maybe TRBD1 (6 bases). The CDR3 has 15 residues. The V end lost 6 bases, the J end lost 0 bases, and 14 bases lay between the germline ends. Looked up from germline, CDR1 is MGHRA and CDR2 is YSYEKL. CDR3 protein: CASRHRDIMNTEAFF. The CDR3 region has the DNA TGCGCCAGCAGACACAGGGATATTATGAACACTGAAGCTTTCTTT.

This clonotype was counted ten times or more. This chain connects TRBV7-8 to TRBJ2-1; D is unresolved. CDR1 is SGHVS and CDR2 is FQNEAQ in the germline V gene. The CDR3 has 11 residues. With 5 bases removed from V and 5 bases from J, the gap between germline ends came to 4 bases. The CDR3 nucleotides are TGTGCCAGCAGCCAGGACAATGAGCAGTTCTTC. It is translated as CASSQDNEQFF.

This clonotype was observed a handful of times. The V call is TRBV30, the J call TRBJ2-1; D is undetermined. CDR1 is GTSNPN, CDR2 SVGIG, per germline (reference sequence). V lost 1 base, J lost 8 bases, and 15 bases lay in between. The CDR3 runs 14 residues. CDR3 residues: CAWSGHRSGDEQFF. DNA for the CDR3: TGTGCCTGGAGTGGACATCGATCTGGCGATGAGCAGTTCTTC.

This clonotype has ten or more counts. J is TRBJ2-3 and V is TRBV15, with TRBD2 as a possible D gene (6 bases). The CDR3 runs 16 residues. CDR1 is LNHNV and CDR2 is YYDKDF in the germline V gene (reference sequence). Trimming left V 0 bases short and J 7 bases short, with 17 bases between. This CDR3 is CATSRDQAGTGNTQYF. CDR3 coding DNA: TGTGCCACCAGCAGAGATCAGGCAGGGACTGGAAATACGCAGTATTTT. Filled out from reference TRBV15 and TRBJ2-3, the complete variable domain reads DAMVIQNPRYQVTQFGKPVTLSCSQTLNHNVMYWYQQKSSQAPKLLFHYYDKDFNNEADTPDNFQSRRPNTSFCFLDIRSPGLGDTAMYLCATSRDQAGTGNTQYFGPGTRLTVL.

This clonotype showed up just a few times. CDR3 DNA sequence: TGTGCCAGCAGCCCTGGTCGGGTACCTGAAGCTTTCTTT. Protein sequence: CASSPGRVPEAFF. This chain joins TRBV3-1 and TRBJ1-1; D call uncertain. Germline V gene sequence: CDR1 LGHDT, CDR2 YNNKEL (reference sequence). The CDR3 is 13 amino acids. V lost 4 bases to trimming and J lost 6 bases, with 12 bases between them.

This clonotype was recorded a few times. The chain carries TRBV7-3 and TRBJ2-1, with 7 bases identical to TRBD2. The CDR3 loop spans 14 amino acids. Trimming removed 5 bases from V and 6 bases from J; junction bases left unmatched: 7. The germline V gene has CDR1 SGHTA and CDR2 FQGTGA. The CDR3 region has the DNA TGTGCCAGCAGCACCTCTAGCGGATCCAATGAGCAGTTCTTC. This codes for CASSTSSGSNEQFF.

This clonotype turned up a few times. The chain combines TRBV9 with TRBJ2-1; 9 bases map to TRBD2. The CDR3 is made up of 14 amino acids. The V and J ends lost 4 bases and 6 bases, in that order; junction bases with no gene match: 5. Germline loops: CDR1 SGDLS, CDR2 YYNGEE. The CDR3 nucleotides are TGTGCCAGCAGCCCTAGGACTAGCGCCAATGAGCAGTTCTTC. Protein: CASSPRTSANEQFF.

This clonotype was observed many times. J is TRBJ2-2 and V is TRBV5-1; D gene unclear. The germline gives CDR1 SGHRS, CDR2 YFSETQ. Trimming left V 2 bases short and J 7 bases short, with 6 bases between. This CDR3 is 12 amino acids long. The CDR3 nucleotides are TGCGCCAGCAGCTTAGTGGGCGGGGAGCTGTTTTTT. This translates into CASSLVGGELFF. The complete variable domain, with remaining parts taken from reference TRBV5-1 and TRBJ2-2, reads KAGVTQTPRYLIKTRGQQVTLSCSPISGHRSVSWYQQTPGQGLQFLFEYFSETQRNKGNFPGRFSGRQFSNSRSEMNVSTLELGDSALYLCASSLVGGELFFGEGSRLTVL.

Relative to its sample, this clonotype is medium-sized (0.01 to 0.1%). This chain connects TRBV7-8 to TRBJ1-5; 8 bases agree with TRBD1. CDR3 length equals 13 residues. Germline trimming cut 8 bases from V and 6 bases from J; bases unmatched to any gene: 6. From germline, CDR1 is SGHVS and CDR2 FQNEAQ. The CDR3 region has the DNA TGTGCCAGCGCTCAGGGGGCTCGTCAGCCCCAGCATTTT. It is translated as CASAQGARQPQHF. The variable domain in full, completed from reference TRBV7-8 and TRBJ1-5, reads GAGVSQSPRYKVAKRGQDVALRCDPISGHVSLFWYQQALGQGPEFLTYFQNEAQLDKSGLPSDRFFAERPEGSVSTLKIQRTQQEDSAVYLCASAQGARQPQHFGDGTRLSIL.

This clonotype was counted ten times or more. This rearrangement joins TRBV6-6 to TRBJ2-3; D remains ambiguous. The CDR3 is made up of 15 amino acids. V was trimmed by 2 bases and J by 0 bases, leaving 9 bases between them. From germline, CDR1 is MNHNY and CDR2 SVGAGI (reference sequence). Here the CDR3 reads CASSYRQASTDTQYF. CDR3 DNA sequence: TGTGCCAGCAGTTACCGGCAGGCTAGCACAGATACGCAGTATTTT.

This clonotype has a count of ten or more. V usage is TRBV18 and J usage is TRBJ2-2; D is perhaps TRBD2 (6 bases). CDR3 size: 14 residues. CDR1 and CDR2 (germline): KGHSH, LQKENI. V dropped 6 bases and J dropped 2 bases, with 10 bases sitting between them. The CDR3 spells CASSRDSNTGELFF. The CDR3 bases are TGTGCCAGCTCCCGGGACTCCAACACCGGGGAGCTGTTTTTT.

This clonotype turned up a few times. V is TRBV6-2 or TRBV6-3 and J is TRBJ1-4; D not certain. Trimming removed 6 bases at V and 0 bases at J, with 8 bases between. This CDR3 comprises 14 residues. Germline V gene sequence: CDR1 MNHEY, CDR2 SVGEGT. The CDR3 DNA sequence: TGTGCCAGCAGGGAGATCGCAACTAATGAAAAACTGTTTTTT. It yields the protein CASREIATNEKLFF.

This clonotype was observed many times. This chain connects TRBV20-1 to TRBJ2-1, with D possibly TRBD1 on 6 matching bases. V lost 0 bases and J lost 9, with 12 bases in between. CDR1 is DFQATT, CDR2 SNEGSKA, per germline (reference sequence). The CDR3 spans 13 residues. CDR3 nucleotide sequence: TGCAGTGCTAGAGACTACAGGGTTTCTGAGCAGTTCTTC. Its protein product is CSARDYRVSEQFF.

This clonotype was seen a few times. The chain combines TRBV24-1 with TRBJ1-2; D unresolved. From germline, CDR1 is KGHDR and CDR2 SFDVKD. There are 13 residues in the CDR3. The germline V and J ends were trimmed by 2 bases and 2 bases, with 5 bases remaining between them. CDR3 in amino acids: CATSDYRNYGYTF. CDR3 in DNA: TGTGCCACCAGTGATTATAGAAACTATGGCTACACCTTC.

This clonotype was recorded many times. The chain couples TRBV4-3 to TRBJ1-4; 8 nucleotides align to TRBD1. With V trimmed by 5 bases and J by 3 bases, 5 bases remained unmatched. Germline V lookup: CDR1 LGHNA, CDR2 YSLEER. The CDR3 consists of 15 residues. The CDR3 nucleotides read TGCGCCAGCAGCTTCAGGGGGCCTGCTAATGAAAAACTGTTTTTT. It yields the protein CASSFRGPANEKLFF.

V is TRBV11-3 and J is TRBJ2-1; D not certain. The germline CDR1 and CDR2 sequences are SGHNT and YENEEA. The CDR3 runs 12 residues. Trimming shortened V by 0 bases and J by 7 bases, and 4 bases separated the two germline ends. CDR3 DNA sequence: TGTGCCAGCAGCTTAGAGCCTAATGAGCAGTTCTTC. Residues: CASSLEPNEQFF.

This clonotype has ten or more counts. The chain combines TRBV29-1 with TRBJ2-5; 7 nucleotides match TRBD1. From germline, CDR1 is SQVTM and CDR2 ANQGSEA. V gave up 6 bases and J gave up 3 bases; unmatched junction bases: 1. The CDR3 runs 11 residues. DNA of the CDR3: TGCAGCGTGACAGGGAAAGAGACCCAGTACTTC. Translating it yields CSVTGKETQYF. The entire variable domain, with the rest obtained from reference TRBV29-1 and TRBJ2-5, is as follows: SAVISQKPSRDICQRGTSLTIQCQVDSQVTMMFWYRQQPGQSLTLIATANQGSEATYESGFVIDKFPISRPNLTFSTLTVSNMSPEDSSIYLCSVTGKETQYFGPGTRLLVL.

There are many counts of this clonotype. This chain uses TRBV5-1 with TRBJ2-5, with D possibly TRBD1 on 6 matching bases. There are 14 residues in the CDR3. V lost 1 base and J lost 3, with 10 bases in between. Germline values: CDR1 SGHRS, CDR2 YFSETQ. CDR3 residues: CASSLKQGEETQYF. CDR3 DNA sequence: TGCGCCAGCAGCTTGAAACAGGGAGAAGAGACCCAGTACTTC.